This is a list of T cell receptor beta chains from one sample in a study of control samples from healthy donors and cancer patients. The repertoire was sequenced with immunoSEQ multiplex PCR; TCRdb's copy has only in-frame clones and lacks some. The sample contains some 120,000 clones, 91% of which appear only once. Sequenced input: blood. The receptors were sampled from a man younger than 35 in good health. The CDR3 runs from the conserved cysteine through the conserved F or W. A D gene is named only where the DNA matches it firmly. Not every row has a clone size; where given, it reads once, few, many or a size class.

j_gene | abundance | d_gene | v_gene | CDR3aa | CDR3nt
TRBJ2-1 | NA | NA | TRBV6-5 | CASSQNNEQFF | TGTGCCAGCAGTCAAAACAATGAGCAGTTCTTC
TRBJ2-7 | once | NA | TRBV4-1 | CASSPSPAGPYEQYF | TGCGCCAGCAGCCCCTCTCCAGCGGGCCCCTACGAGCAGTACTTC
TRBJ1-4 | NA | NA | TRBV2 | CASSQGRGRKLFF | TGTGCCAGCAGTCAAGGGAGGGGTCGAAAACTGTTTTTT
TRBJ2-1 | NA | TRBD2 | TRBV5-1 | CASSHTGTSRSYNEQFF | TGCGCCAGCAGCCATACCGGGACTAGCCGCTCCTACAATGAGCAGTTCTTC
TRBJ2-3 | NA | NA | TRBV4-1 | CASSQGGGGTHTDTQYF | TGCGCCAGCAGCCAAGGGGGAGGGGGGACGCACACAGATACGCAGTATTTT
TRBJ1-1 | NA | NA | TRBV18 | CASSLQAQGIDTEAFF | TGTGCCAGCTCACTACAAGCGCAGGGAATAGACACTGAAGCTTTCTTT
TRBJ2-5 | NA | NA | TRBV2 | CASSEAQGRETQYF | TGTGCCAGCAGTGAAGCCCAAGGCCGAGAGACCCAGTACTTC
TRBJ1-3 | NA | NA | TRBV12-5 | CASGLVRNTIYF | TGTGCTAGTGGTTTGGTACGGAACACCATATATTTT
TRBJ1-5 | NA | NA | TRBV19 | CASRGRGLNQPQHF | TGTGCCAGTAGAGGCAGGGGATTAAATCAGCCCCAGCATTTT
TRBJ1-1 | NA | NA | TRBV30 | CAWEDGVNTEAFF | TGTGCCTGGGAGGACGGCGTGAACACTGAAGCTTTCTTT
TRBJ1-4 | NA | TRBD1 | TRBV19 | CASRPRDSYNEKLFF | TGTGCCAGTAGACCCCGGGACAGTTATAATGAAAAACTGTTTTTT
TRBJ2-7 | NA | TRBD2 | TRBV27 | CASSTRLAGYAFEDEQYF | TGTGCCAGCAGTACGCGACTAGCGGGTTACGCCTTCGAGGACGAGCAGTACTTC
TRBJ2-2 | NA | TRBD2 | TRBV10-2 | CASSEEAGGPGELFF | TGCGCCAGCAGTGAGGAAGCGGGGGGGCCCGGGGAGCTGTTTTTT
TRBJ1-2 | NA | TRBD1 | TRBV6-5 | CASRGQTYGYTF | TGTGCCAGCAGGGGACAGACCTATGGCTACACCTTC
TRBJ1-2 | once | NA | TRBV12-3/TRBV12-4 | CASSRRAGDGYTF | TGTGCCAGCAGCAGGCGGGCAGGGGATGGCTACACCTTC
TRBJ1-1 | few | NA | TRBV27 | CASRAGSGAEAFF | TGTGCCAGCAGGGCAGGGAGTGGGGCTGAAGCTTTCTTT
TRBJ1-2 | NA | TRBD1 | TRBV27 | CASSPEGANGYTF | TGTGCCAGCAGTCCCGAGGGGGCGAATGGCTACACCTTT
TRBJ1-1 | once | NA | TRBV4-1 | CASSQHTGNTEAFF | TGCGCCAGCAGCCAACATACAGGGAACACTGAAGCTTTCTTT
TRBJ1-1 | NA | NA | TRBV18 | CASSPTGNTEAFF | TGTGCCAGCTCACCAACCGGGAACACTGAAGCTTTCTTT
TRBJ1-2 | NA | TRBD1 | TRBV6-5 | CASTRQGASGYTF | TGTGCCAGCACCCGACAGGGGGCGAGTGGCTACACCTTC
TRBJ1-2 | NA | NA | TRBV5-1 | CASSLGAGANYGYTF | TGCGCCAGCAGCTTGGGGGCAGGGGCCAACTATGGCTACACCTTC
TRBJ2-1 | once | NA | TRBV6-6 | CASSYPTGYYNEQFF | TGTGCCAGCAGTTACCCCACAGGGTACTACAATGAGCAGTTCTTC
TRBJ1-2 | NA | TRBD1 | TRBV2 | CAIPPTGIGYGYTF | TGTGCCATCCCCCCGACAGGGATAGGCTATGGCTACACCTTC
TRBJ2-1 | NA | TRBD2 | TRBV30 | CASHTSGNEQFF | TGTGCCTCTCATACTAGCGGCAATGAGCAGTTCTTC
TRBJ1-5 | NA | NA | TRBV27 | CASSVQPYSNQPQHF | TGTGCCAGCAGTGTACAGCCTTATAGCAATCAGCCCCAGCATTTT
TRBJ1-2 | NA | TRBD1 | TRBV19 | CASRFGQGDYGYTF | TGTGCCAGTAGGTTCGGACAGGGGGACTATGGCTACACCTTC
TRBJ2-2 | NA | NA | TRBV5-4 | CASSEPTENTGELFF | TGTGCCAGCAGCGAGCCGACAGAGAACACCGGGGAGCTGTTTTTT
TRBJ1-4 | NA | TRBD1 | TRBV10-3 | CATARVRDRVEKLFF | TGTGCCACCGCAAGGGTCCGGGACAGGGTTGAAAAACTGTTTTTT
TRBJ2-5 | NA | NA | TRBV4-2 | CASRGQETQYF | TGTGCCAGCCGAGGCCAAGAGACCCAGTACTTC
TRBJ2-3 | NA | TRBD2 | TRBV9 | CASSAGLAGGEDTQYF | TGTGCCAGCAGCGCAGGTCTAGCGGGGGGAGAGGATACGCAGTATTTT
TRBJ2-3 | NA | NA | TRBV9 | CASSFSGSTDTQYF | TGTGCCAGCAGCTTCAGCGGGAGCACAGATACGCAGTATTTT
TRBJ1-1 | NA | TRBD1 | TRBV29-1 | CSVCRGLNTEAFF | TGCAGCGTGTGTAGGGGGCTTAACACTGAAGCTTTCTTT
TRBJ1-1 | NA | NA | TRBV7-9 | CASRPYRENTEAFF | TGTGCCAGCAGGCCCTACAGGGAGAACACTGAAGCTTTCTTT
TRBJ2-7 | NA | NA | TRBV19 | CASSTVRGDEQYF | TGTGCCAGTAGTACGGTGCGCGGGGACGAGCAGTACTTC
TRBJ2-5 | NA | NA | TRBV5-1 | CASSSQPIRSGQETQYF | TGCGCCAGCAGCTCCCAACCCATTAGAAGTGGGCAAGAGACCCAGTACTTC
TRBJ2-7 | NA | TRBD2 | TRBV9 | CASSVESGGYEQYF | TGTGCCAGCAGCGTAGAAAGCGGGGGGTACGAGCAGTACTTC
TRBJ2-7 | NA | NA | TRBV5-6 | CASSWPRDPYEQYF | TGTGCCAGCAGCTGGCCCAGGGATCCCTACGAGCAGTACTTC
TRBJ1-5 | NA | NA | TRBV2 | CASRETGLLGSNQPQHF | TGTGCCAGCAGGGAGACAGGTTTATTGGGAAGCAATCAGCCCCAGCATTTT
TRBJ2-5 | NA | TRBD1 | TRBV7-3 | CASSSGTGGQETQYF | TGTGCCAGCAGCTCCGGGACAGGGGGGCAAGAGACCCAGTACTTC
TRBJ2-3 | NA | NA | TRBV7-3 | CASSLNKGGDTQYF | TGTGCCAGCAGCTTAAATAAGGGCGGGGATACGCAGTATTTT